This entry describes one T cell receptor (beta chain). Its antigen remains unknown. The V and J ends lost 2 bases and 1 base respectively, with 7 bases between them. Germline V gene sequence: CDR1 SGHNT, CDR2 YENEEA. The CDR3 has 14 amino acids. The sample comes from a study of persistence of HIV-infected CD4 T cells. Cells were stimulated with overlapping HIV-1 Gag 15-mer peptides. Sorting of responding CD4+ T cells relied on upregulated CD40 ligand together with CD69. This was the immunoSEQ version 4 assay in survey mode. The data were produced by immunoSEQ multiplex PCR, yet TCRdb's version contains in-frame clones alone and is incomplete. Among about 20,000 clones listed, roughly 60% were seen once.

The clonotype comes from an adult woman with HIV who was CMV-seropositive. The sample here was CD4+ T cells sorted from PBMCs after approximately 18-hour stimulation, taken from a patient who received antiretroviral therapy. J is TRBJ2-3 and V is TRBV11-3, with D perhaps TRBD1 or TRBD2 (6 bases each). CDR3 protein: CASSLRGGTDTQYF. The CDR3 DNA is TGTGCCAGCAGCTTAAGGGGGGGCACAGATACGCAGTATTTT.